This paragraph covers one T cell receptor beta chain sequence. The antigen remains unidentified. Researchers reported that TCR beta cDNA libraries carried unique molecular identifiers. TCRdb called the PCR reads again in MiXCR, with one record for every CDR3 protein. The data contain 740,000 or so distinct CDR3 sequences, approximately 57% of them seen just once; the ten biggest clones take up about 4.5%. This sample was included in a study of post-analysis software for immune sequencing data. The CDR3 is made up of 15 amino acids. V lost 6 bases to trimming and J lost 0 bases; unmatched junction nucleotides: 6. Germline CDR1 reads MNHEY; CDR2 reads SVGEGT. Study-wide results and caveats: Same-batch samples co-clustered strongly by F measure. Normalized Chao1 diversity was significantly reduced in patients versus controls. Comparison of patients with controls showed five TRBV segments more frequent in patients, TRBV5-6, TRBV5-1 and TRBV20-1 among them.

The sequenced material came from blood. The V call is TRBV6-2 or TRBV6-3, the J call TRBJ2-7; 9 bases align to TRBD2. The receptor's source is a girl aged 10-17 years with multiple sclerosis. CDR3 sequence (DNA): TGTGCCAGCAGGGTTAGCGGGAGCAACTCCTACGAGCAGTACTTC. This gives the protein CASRVSGSNSYEQYF.